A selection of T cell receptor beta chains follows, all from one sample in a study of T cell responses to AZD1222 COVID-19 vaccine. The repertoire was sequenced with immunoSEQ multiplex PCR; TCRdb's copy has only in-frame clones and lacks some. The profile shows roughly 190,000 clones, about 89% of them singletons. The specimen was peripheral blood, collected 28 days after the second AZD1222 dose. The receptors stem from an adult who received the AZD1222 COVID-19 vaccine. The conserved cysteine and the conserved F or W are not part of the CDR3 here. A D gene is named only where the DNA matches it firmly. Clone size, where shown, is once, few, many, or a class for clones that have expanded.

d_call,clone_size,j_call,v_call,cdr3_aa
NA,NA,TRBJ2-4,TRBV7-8,ASSLSRWGFGKNIQY
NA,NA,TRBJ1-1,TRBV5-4,ASSLRGGGNTEAF
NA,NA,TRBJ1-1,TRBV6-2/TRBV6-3,ASSYLGVMNTEAF
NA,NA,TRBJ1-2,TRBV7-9,ASSDGYGYT
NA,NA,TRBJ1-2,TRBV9,ASSVDLGTDGYT
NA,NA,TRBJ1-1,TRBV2,ASRETGKNTEAF
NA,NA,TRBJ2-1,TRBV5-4,ASSRIVNEQF
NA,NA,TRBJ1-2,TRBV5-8,ASSRGLVANYGYT
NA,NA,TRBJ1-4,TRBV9,ASSMTGATNEKLF
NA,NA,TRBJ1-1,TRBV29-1,SYRANTEAF
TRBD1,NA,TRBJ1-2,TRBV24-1,ATSDSGGGYGYT
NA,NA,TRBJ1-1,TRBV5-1,ASSLGADTEAF
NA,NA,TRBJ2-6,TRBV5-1,ASSPPRQVLSGANVLT
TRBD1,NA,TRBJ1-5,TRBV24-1,ATSEGTGVGQPQH
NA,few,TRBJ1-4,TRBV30,AWSVSGHEKLF
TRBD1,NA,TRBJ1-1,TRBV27,ASSPTPQGATEAF
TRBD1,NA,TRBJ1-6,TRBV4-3,ASSQETGQGASPLH
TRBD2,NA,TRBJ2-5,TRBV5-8,ASTPESGKGETQY
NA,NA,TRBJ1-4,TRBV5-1,ASSLVGVNEKLF
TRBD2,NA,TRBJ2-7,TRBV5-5,ASSLALASGVSYEQY
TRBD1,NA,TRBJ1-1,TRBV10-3,AISARQGLTEAF
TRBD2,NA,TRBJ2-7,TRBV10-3,ATRTSGSNEQY
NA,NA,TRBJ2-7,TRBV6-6,ASGQPYEQY
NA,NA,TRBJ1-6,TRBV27,ASSLGRTVYNSPLH
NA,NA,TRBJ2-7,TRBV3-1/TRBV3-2,ASSKGFTYEQY